These 15 T cell receptor beta chains were all obtained from the same sample, sequenced in a study of shared clonotypes between healthy human individuals. Generated by immunoSEQ multiplex PCR, the TCRdb table keeps only in-frame clones and is missing some. The table lists 400,000 to 500,000 clones, about 82% of them singletons. Material: PBMCs. The origin of the receptors is a woman in her thirties or forties in good health. Some clones in this sample may be carry-over from other donors' samples.

Written as DNA, the CDR3 is TGTGCCAGCAGCCAAGATTGGGATCAGTTGAACTATGGCTACACCTTC. Protein sequence: CASSQDWDQLNYGYTF. This chain joins TRBV4-2 and TRBJ1-2, with D uncertain. Trimming pared 0 bases from V and 2 bases from J, leaving 13 bases between. In germline, CDR1 is LGHNA, CDR2 YNFKEQ. The CDR3 consists of 16 residues.

The chain joins TRBV6-6 to TRBJ2-5; 12 nucleotides agree with TRBD2. CDR3 length: 15 residues. Germline CDR1 is MNHNY and CDR2 is SVGAGI (reference sequence). Trimming at V came to 6 bases and at J to 6 bases, leaving 8 bases not matched to a gene. CDR3 sequence reads: CASSKLAGGLKTQYF. CDR3 sequence (DNA): TGTGCCAGCAGCAAACTAGCGGGAGGATTAAAGACCCAGTACTTC.

Of note for this clone: In the same sample, other DNA sequences code for this CDR3. The CDR3 DNA follows: TGTGCCAGCAGTTCACAGGGCGGCACTGAAGCTTTCTTT. Translation gives CASSSQGGTEAFF. The genes are TRBV2 and TRBJ1-1, with a weak D call TRBD1 (6 bases). Deletions cut 5 bases from V and 4 bases from J, with 11 bases between. The germline V gene encodes CDR1 SNHLY and CDR2 FYNNEI. The CDR3 runs to 13 residues.

The genes are TRBV18 and TRBJ1-2; D perhaps matches TRBD1 (5 bases). Trimming took 4 bases from V and 4 from J, leaving 7 bases between them. CDR1 and CDR2 (germline): KGHSH, LQKENI. The CDR3 totals 12 residues. The CDR3 region has the DNA TGTGCCAGCTCACGCGACAGCTATGGCTACACCTTC. It specifies CASSRDSYGYTF.

The chain carries TRBV5-6 and TRBJ2-5, with unresolved D. In germline, CDR1 is SGHDT, CDR2 YYEEEE. V lost 3 bases and J 1 base, leaving 4 bases between the germline ends. The CDR3 consists of 12 residues. This CDR3 is CASSWGQETQYF. The DNA of the CDR3 is TGTGCCAGCAGCTGGGGCCAAGAGACCCAGTACTTC.

The chain uses TRBV11-3 and TRBJ2-7; D might be TRBD2 (5 bases). This CDR3 is built from 13 residues. Germline CDR1 reads SGHNT; CDR2 reads YENEEA. V lost 2 bases to trimming and J lost 2 bases, with 7 bases between them. This CDR3 reads CASSLRDTYEQYF. CDR3 nucleotides: TGTGCCAGCAGCTTACGGGATACCTACGAGCAGTACTTC.

In its sample, this clone was seen once. A far larger clone lies a single base away; this is likely a read error. Other DNA sequences within the sample encode an identical CDR3. This chain uses TRBV2 with TRBJ2-2; no clear D. Germline values: CDR1 SNHLY, CDR2 FYNNEI. The CDR3 has 15 residues. In DNA, the CDR3 is TGTGCCAGCAGTAATAAGTCCCCATACACCGGAGAGCTGTTTTTT. This translates into CASSNKSPYTGELFF. Full variable domain (outside the CDR3, taken from reference TRBV2 and TRBJ2-2): EPEVTQTPSHQVTQMGQEVILRCVPISNHLYFYWYRQILGQKVEFLVSFYNNEISEKSEIFDDQFSVERPDGSNFTLKIRSTKLEDSAMYFCASSNKSPYTGELFFGEGSRLTVL.

The CDR3: CASRRPTQGSYEQYF. In nucleotides, the CDR3 is TGTGCCAGCAGACGGCCGACACAGGGTTCCTACGAGCAGTACTTC. The chain combines TRBV28 with TRBJ2-7, with D tentatively TRBD1 (6 bases). Germline CDR1 reads MDHEN; CDR2 reads SYDVKM. The CDR3 is made up of 15 amino acids. V lost 6 bases and J lost 1, with 16 bases in between.

As for this clone: This is likely an artifact of a read error, given a far larger clone one base away. This chain connects TRBV10-1 to TRBJ2-1; D possibly uses TRBD1 or TRBD2 (6 bases each). This CDR3 region has 13 residues. V was pared by 3 bases and J by 5 bases, with 8 bases between. CDR1 is WNHNN, CDR2 SYGVQD, per germline (reference sequence). For the CDR3, the DNA is TGCGCCAGCAGTGAAGGGGGGCACAATGAGCAGTTCTTC. Translating it yields CASSEGGHNEQFF.

This clone was counted ten times or more. The same CDR3 also results from other DNA sequences found in this sample. This chain joins TRBV30 and TRBJ2-7; weak D call: TRBD2 (5 bases). From germline, CDR1 is GTSNPN and CDR2 SVGIG (reference sequence). Trimming took 3 bases from V and 3 from J, leaving 6 bases between them. CDR3 length: 11 amino acids. CDR3 nucleotides: TGTGCCTGGAGCGAGGGCTACGAGCAGTACTTC. Residues: CAWSEGYEQYF.

The CDR3 DNA reads as TGTGCCAGCAGTGGTCGTAGCGGGGGGTCCGGGGAGCTGTTTTTT. As protein: CASSGRSGGSGELFF. This chain uses TRBV2 with TRBJ2-2; 10 bases line up with TRBD2. The trim removed 4 bases at V and 6 bases at J, leaving 5 bases unmatched. The germline V gene encodes CDR1 SNHLY and CDR2 FYNNEI. The CDR3 totals 15 residues.

The chain uses TRBV7-8 and TRBJ2-1, with TRBD2 matching 9 bases. This CDR3 is 15 amino acids long. From germline, CDR1 is SGHVS and CDR2 FQNEAQ. The junction had 4 bases not matched to a gene; V was cut back by 2 bases and J by 5 bases. This CDR3 is CASSLRREGHNEQFF. CDR3 nucleotide sequence: TGTGCCAGCAGCTTAAGGCGGGAGGGACACAATGAGCAGTTCTTC.

The J gene is TRBJ2-2, the V gene TRBV5-4, with D unresolved. Trimming removed 4 bases at V and 1 base at J, with 11 bases between. The CDR3 covers 15 residues. CDR1 is SGHNT, CDR2 YYREEE, per germline (reference sequence). The CDR3 DNA sequence: TGTGCCAGCAGCCCGCGGTCGGAGAACACCGGGGAGCTGTTTTTT. The encoded protein is CASSPRSENTGELFF.

Only one count was recorded for this clone. As DNA, the CDR3 is TGTGCCACCAGCAGAGATCATCCGAGCACAGATACGCAGTATTTT. Protein product: CATSRDHPSTDTQYF. This sequence joins TRBV15 and TRBJ2-3; D not resolved. There are 15 residues in the CDR3. V was clipped by 0 bases and J by 0 bases, with 7 bases between them. In germline, CDR1 is LNHNV, CDR2 YYDKDF (reference sequence).

This chain uses TRBV7-3 with TRBJ2-7; the match to TRBD1 covers 8 bases. V gave up 3 bases and J gave up 4 bases; unmatched junction bases: 2. The CDR3 extends over 13 amino acids. CDR1 is SGHTA and CDR2 is FQGTGA in the germline V gene. The DNA for the CDR3 is TGTGCCAGCAGCTTGACAGGGGAATACGAGCAGTACTTC. Translation gives CASSLTGEYEQYF.